This entry concerns a single T cell receptor beta chain. Its antigen is as yet unknown. The data were obtained in a study of graft-versus-host responses after intestinal transplantation. Study at large: Multivisceral, liver-intestinal, or isolated intestinal transplants were given to recipients. Points from the study as a whole: Recipient marrow held GvH clones, some first seen in ileum or blood.

Generated by immunoSEQ multiplex PCR, the TCRdb table keeps only in-frame clones and is missing some. The profile shows around 37,000 clones, approximately 90% of them singletons. Graft samples were processed, releasing intraepithelial and lamina propria lymphocytes. The CDR3 covers 14 residues. Deletions cut 6 bases from V and 0 bases from J, with 11 bases between. Germline CDR1 ENHRY, CDR2 SYGVKD. The sample in question was ileum tissue, obtained 200 to 210 days after intestinal transplant. The sequence came from a human patient who received an intestinal transplant, so some T cells may come from the graft donor. The chain links TRBV10-3 to TRBJ1-1, with D unclear. CDR3 residues: CAIRSASMNTEAFF. CDR3 nucleotide sequence: TGTGCCATCAGATCGGCAAGTATGAACACTGAAGCTTTCTTT.